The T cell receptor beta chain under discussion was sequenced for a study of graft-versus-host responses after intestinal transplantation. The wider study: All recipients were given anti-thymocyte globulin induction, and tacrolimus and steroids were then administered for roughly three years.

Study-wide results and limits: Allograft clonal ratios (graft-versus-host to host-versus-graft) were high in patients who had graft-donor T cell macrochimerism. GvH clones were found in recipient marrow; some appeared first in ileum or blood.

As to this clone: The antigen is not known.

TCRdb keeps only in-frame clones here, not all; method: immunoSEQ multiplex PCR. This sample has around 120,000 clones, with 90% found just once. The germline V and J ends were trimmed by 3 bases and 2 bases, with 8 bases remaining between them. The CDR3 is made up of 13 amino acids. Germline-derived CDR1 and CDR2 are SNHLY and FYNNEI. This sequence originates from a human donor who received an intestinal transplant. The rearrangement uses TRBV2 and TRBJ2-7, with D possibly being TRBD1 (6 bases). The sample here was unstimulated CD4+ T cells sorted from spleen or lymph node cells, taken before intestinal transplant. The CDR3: CASSENRAYEQYF. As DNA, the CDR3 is TGTGCCAGCAGTGAGAACAGGGCCTACGAGCAGTACTTC.